The rows below give T cell receptor beta chains drawn from one sample of a study of blood T cell repertoires in COVID-19. Measured with immunoSEQ multiplex PCR; TCRdb has only the in-frame clones, and not every one. The table has about 320,000 clones, 80% to 90% seen once. The sample comprised PBMCs or T cells enriched from blood (not recorded which). These receptors all stem from a young man who had recovered from COVID-19. CDR3s include the opening cysteine and the closing phenylalanine or tryptophan.

v_gene: TRBV7-3
j_gene: TRBJ2-3
CDR3aa: CASRIDGTSVDTQYF

v_gene: TRBV7-3
j_gene: TRBJ2-6
CDR3aa: CASSSEVAGANVLTF

v_gene: TRBV19
j_gene: TRBJ1-3
CDR3aa: CASSIDYGSGLSGNTIYF

v_gene: TRBV20-1
j_gene: TRBJ2-7
CDR3aa: CSAQDYYEQYF

v_gene: TRBV5-1
j_gene: TRBJ1-1
CDR3aa: CASSLRVGDTEAFF

v_gene: TRBV6-5
j_gene: TRBJ2-3
CDR3aa: CASSYQSRSTDTQYF

v_gene: TRBV5-1
j_gene: TRBJ2-2
CDR3aa: CASSVSRGGELFF

v_gene: TRBV11-3
j_gene: TRBJ2-2
CDR3aa: CASSPGQGARNTGELFF

v_gene: TRBV24-1
j_gene: TRBJ1-2
CDR3aa: CATSDLWTGYGYTF

v_gene: TRBV25-1
j_gene: TRBJ1-5
CDR3aa: CASSEIGGNQPQHF

v_gene: TRBV7-9
j_gene: TRBJ1-2
CDR3aa: CASSFEGQYYGYTF

v_gene: TRBV28
j_gene: TRBJ1-5
CDR3aa: CASSLPAYRPQHF

v_gene: TRBV27
j_gene: TRBJ2-7
CDR3aa: CASSFRQGGSYEQYF